Shown below are 21 T cell receptor beta chains from a single sample sequenced in a study of blood T cell repertoires in COVID-19. Method: immunoSEQ multiplex PCR; TCRdb's copy keeps in-frame clones and lacks some. The sample gives approximately 67,000 clones, roughly 89% of which show up once; approximately 20% is in the top ten. The material sequenced was peripheral blood. These receptors were obtained from an elderly woman with acute or convalescent COVID-19.

About this clone: Other DNA sequences in this specimen translate into the identical CDR3. CDR3 coding DNA: TGCAGTGCTAGTCTAGCCGATGAGCAGTTCTTC. Translated: CSASLADEQFF. The chain carries TRBV20-1 and TRBJ2-1, with a weak D call TRBD2 (5 bases). V lost 3 bases and J 8 bases, leaving 8 bases between the germline ends. The CDR3 covers 11 residues. Germline CDR1 and CDR2: DFQATT and SNEGSKA (reference sequence).

The chain is built from TRBV7-2 and TRBJ1-6, with 8 bases lining up with TRBD1. V shed 3 bases, J shed 8 bases, and the junction held 6 bases outside the gene matches. The CDR3 has 15 residues. Germline V lookup: CDR1 SGHTA, CDR2 FQGNSA. The CDR3 reads CASSFGDRRYSPLHF. In nucleotides, the CDR3 is TGTGCCAGCAGCTTCGGGGACAGGAGGTATTCACCCCTCCACTTT.

This rearrangement joins TRBV14 to TRBJ2-1, with TRBD2 identical over 9 bases. CDR1 is SGHDN and CDR2 is FVKESK in the germline V gene. This CDR3 contains 20 residues. The V segment lost 5 bases and the J segment 5 bases; nucleotides outside the gene matches: 22. The chain's CDR3 is CASSRRFSGSPQPYDNEQFF. DNA for the CDR3: TGTGCCAGCAGCAGACGATTTAGCGGGAGTCCCCAACCCTATGACAATGAGCAGTTCTTC.

The chain combines TRBV30 with TRBJ2-2, with D unclear. Trimming shortened V by 0 bases and J by 8 bases, and 10 bases separated the two germline ends. The germline gives CDR1 GTSNPN, CDR2 SVGIG (reference sequence). The CDR3 extends over 13 amino acids. In DNA form, the CDR3 reads TGTGCCTGGAGTGTACAGTACCAGGGGGAGCTGTTTTTT. It yields the protein CAWSVQYQGELFF.

The chain links TRBV28 to TRBJ1-1, with a weak D call TRBD1 (5 bases). The V and J ends lost 5 bases and 0 bases respectively, with 13 bases between them. The CDR3 has 15 amino acids. CDR1 and CDR2 (germline): MDHEN, SYDVKM. CDR3 loop: CASSPPTAMNTEAFF. The CDR3 DNA reads as TGTGCCAGCAGTCCCCCGACAGCTATGAACACTGAAGCTTTCTTT.

Only one count was recorded for this clone. The chain employs TRBV10-3 and TRBJ1-5, with D tentatively TRBD1 (5 bases). Trimming took 10 bases from V and 7 from J, leaving 14 bases between them. Germline assignment: CDR1 ENHRY and CDR2 SYGVKD. The CDR3 spans 12 residues. CDR3 nucleotide sequence: TGTGCCACAGGGCTCGGACCCCAGCCCCAGCATTTT. It encodes CATGLGPQPQHF.

This chain links TRBV5-1 with TRBJ1-4; D is unclear. This CDR3 is built from 16 residues. The V gene's germline CDR1 is SGHRS and CDR2 YFSETQ. Between the trimmed V and J ends, which lost 0 bases and 3 bases, there was a span of 12 bases. The CDR3 DNA reads TGCGCCAGCAGCTTGGTGGCGGGGATGGCTAATGAAAAACTGTTTTTT. It is translated as CASSLVAGMANEKLFF.

The CDR3 here is CASSQGRELFF. DNA of the CDR3: TGTGCCAGCAGCCAAGGGCGGGAGCTGTTTTTT. V usage is TRBV3-1 (or the pseudogene TRBV3-2) and J usage is TRBJ2-2, with D uncertain. CDR1 is LGHDT and CDR2 is YNNKEL in the germline V gene (reference sequence). The CDR3 runs to 11 residues. The V end was cut by 1 base, the J end by 9 bases, with 3 bases between.

The chain couples TRBV28 to TRBJ1-1, with a weak D call TRBD1 (6 bases). CDR1 is MDHEN and CDR2 is SYDVKM in the germline V gene. This CDR3 is 14 amino acids long. The V end was cut by 2 bases, the J end by 11 bases, with 18 bases between. The CDR3 region is CASSLREITGLAFF. CDR3 in DNA: TGTGCCAGCAGTTTAAGGGAAATTACAGGGTTGGCTTTCTTT.

This clone was found once. This chain connects TRBV7-2 to TRBJ2-1; D is unclear. This CDR3 comprises 15 residues. In germline, CDR1 is SGHTA, CDR2 FQGNSA. V dropped 5 bases and J dropped 7 bases, with 18 bases sitting between them. The CDR3 sequence: CASSPPPRNLNEQFF. Written as DNA, the CDR3 is TGTGCCAGCAGCCCCCCCCCGAGGAACCTAAATGAGCAGTTCTTC.

The chain has TRBV4-3 and TRBJ2-1; possibly TRBD2 for D (6 bases). The V gene's germline CDR1 is LGHNA and CDR2 YSLEER. Trimming left V 0 bases short and J 7 bases short, with 19 bases between. The CDR3 is 17 amino acids. CDR3 protein: CASSQDGAAGVTNEQFF. CDR3 bases: TGCGCCAGCAGCCAAGACGGCGCAGCGGGTGTTACAAATGAGCAGTTCTTC.

The chain couples TRBV5-1 to TRBJ1-3; maybe TRBD1 (6 bases). The germline CDR1 and CDR2 sequences are SGHRS and YFSETQ. CDR3 length: 15 amino acids. V lost 4 bases and J lost 4, with 15 bases in between. The CDR3 sequence: CASSLLTGYGNTIYF. The CDR3 DNA reads TGCGCCAGCAGCCTTCTTACAGGGTACGGAAACACCATATATTTT.

J is TRBJ2-3 and V is TRBV16; D not certain. Looked up from germline, CDR1 is KGHSY and CDR2 is FQNENV. Deletions cut 4 bases from V and 1 base from J, with 6 bases between. The CDR3 spans 13 residues. The CDR3 DNA reads as TGTGCCAGCAGCCTGATAGGCACAGATACGCAGTATTTT. It translates to CASSLIGTDTQYF.

This sequence joins TRBV12-5 and TRBJ1-1; D unclear. The CDR3 sequence is 13 residues long. In germline, CDR1 is LGHNT, CDR2 FRNRAP. V shed 1 base and J shed 5 bases, with 8 bases lying between them. The DNA for the CDR3 is TGTGCTAGTGGTTTGGGAGGGAAAACTGAAGCTTTCTTT. It is translated as CASGLGGKTEAFF.

V usage is TRBV10-1 and J usage is TRBJ2-5, with TRBD2 identical over 9 bases. This CDR3 comprises 16 residues. The J segment lost 2 bases and the V segment lost 3 bases, leaving 7 bases of the junction unmatched. From germline, CDR1 is WNHNN and CDR2 SYGVQD (reference sequence). CDR3 protein: CASSEGAGGPQETQYF. CDR3 DNA: TGCGCCAGCAGTGAAGGAGCGGGGGGCCCACAAGAGACCCAGTACTTC.

The CDR3 nucleotides are TGTGCCAGCAGTGACCCTCTAGCGGGAGGCGGGGAGACCCAGTACTTC. Protein sequence: CASSDPLAGGGETQYF. The chain links TRBV25-1 to TRBJ2-5, with 11 bases aligning to TRBD2. Germline V gene lookup returns CDR1 MGHDK and CDR2 SYGVNS. The CDR3 loop spans 16 amino acids. The ends lost 3 bases at V and 5 bases at J; junction bases unmatched: 8.

The rearrangement uses TRBV20-1 and TRBJ1-2, with unresolved D. The V end was cut by 3 bases, the J end by 3 bases, with 11 bases between. Germline V gene sequence: CDR1 DFQATT, CDR2 SNEGSKA (reference sequence). CDR3 length: 13 residues. CDR3 region: CSASSPRDYGYTF. Written as DNA, the CDR3 is TGCAGTGCTAGTTCCCCCCGCGACTATGGCTACACCTTC.

V is TRBV5-1 and J is TRBJ2-7, with a possible D match to TRBD1 (5 bases). The CDR3 totals 15 residues. V was shortened by 1 base and J by 0 bases, with 11 bases between the two germline ends. CDR1 SGHRS and CDR2 YFSETQ come from the germline V gene. CDR3 nucleotides: TGCGCCAGCAGCTTGTTTGGGGCAACCTCCTACGAGCAGTACTTC. The encoded protein is CASSLFGATSYEQYF. The full variable domain, its missing parts supplied by reference TRBV5-1 and TRBJ2-7, is KAGVTQTPRYLIKTRGQQVTLSCSPISGHRSVSWYQQTPGQGLQFLFEYFSETQRNKGNFPGRFSGRQFSNSRSEMNVSTLELGDSALYLCASSLFGATSYEQYFGPGTRLTVT.

This chain connects TRBV12-3 or TRBV12-4 to TRBJ1-1; no clear D. CDR3 length equals 13 residues. The V end lost 6 bases, the J end lost 6 bases, and 14 bases lay between the germline ends. CDR3 in DNA: TGTGCCAGCAGGACTCCGGGGTTAGCTGAAGCTTTCTTT. This gives the protein CASRTPGLAEAFF.

CDR3 in DNA: TGTGCCAGTAGAAGGGGGTATGGCTACACCTTC. Its protein is CASRRGYGYTF. This chain joins TRBV19 and TRBJ1-2, with D possibly TRBD1 on 6 matching bases. The V gene's germline CDR1 is LNHDA and CDR2 SQIVND (reference sequence). V was trimmed by 6 bases and J by 5 bases, leaving 7 bases between them. The CDR3 sequence is 11 residues long. The whole variable domain, filled in from reference TRBV19 and TRBJ1-2, reads DGGITQSPKYLFRKEGQNVTLSCEQNLNHDAMYWYRQDPGQGLRLIYYSQIVNDFQKGDIAEGYSVSREKKESFPLTVTSAQKNPTAFYLCASRRGYGYTFGSGTRLTVV.

V gene TRBV7-2 combines with J gene TRBJ2-7; possibly TRBD2 for D (5 bases). Trimming pared 1 base from V and 7 bases from J, leaving 14 bases between. The CDR3 has 14 residues. The germline gives CDR1 SGHTA, CDR2 FQGNSA. The CDR3 sequence is CASSLGTPGGEQYF. The CDR3 DNA follows: TGTGCCAGCAGCTTAGGAACCCCCGGCGGGGAGCAGTACTTC.